This T cell receptor (beta chain) was captured by sequencing in a study of a mutant IDH1 vaccine in newly diagnosed glioma. Study background: Previous treatment comprised radiotherapy, temozolomide, or both, mostly both. Week 35 brought visit V12, which was followed by visit V13 at week 47.

As concerns this clone: Its antigen remains unknown.

Assay: immunoSEQ multiplex PCR; the TCRdb copy retains only in-frame clones and omits some. The sample comprises about 50,000 clones, around 75% of which are singletons, and around 5% rests with the top ten. This CDR3 is 14 amino acids long. Germline assignment: CDR1 SGHTA and CDR2 FQGNSA. V lost 5 bases and J 0 bases, leaving 8 bases between the germline ends. Noted time point: week 47, end of study. In every dose of vaccine, 300 ug of mutant IDH1 20-mer peptide was given alongside topical imiquimod. The sequencing here drew on PBMCs, taken from a glioma patient whose treatment included an IDH1 peptide vaccine. This TCR came from a man between 45 and 60 years old with glioma. The chain is built from TRBV7-2 and TRBJ1-5, with D uncertain. The chain's CDR3 is CASSGDGSNQPQHF. CDR3 DNA: TGTGCCAGCAGCGGCGACGGTAGCAATCAGCCCCAGCATTTT.